This T cell receptor (beta chain) was documented in a study of cytomegalovirus exposure and HLA in healthy donors. The study, taken as a whole, reports: Later on, analysis showed that most CMV-associated TCR beta chains appeared to be HLA-restricted. Sequencing likely caused a cluster of highly shared sequence variants.

With 60 Vbeta and 13 Jbeta primers, the PCR was carried out. Measured with immunoSEQ multiplex PCR; TCRdb has only the in-frame clones, and not every one. Found here are about 180,000 clones, roughly four fifths of them singletons; the top ten hold approximately 2.9%. This CDR3 has 13 amino acids. Germline loops: CDR1 SEHNR, CDR2 FQNEAQ (reference sequence). V was pared by 1 base and J by 4 bases, with 0 bases of the junction left unmatched. As regards this clone: Its antigen is unidentified.

Each donor was healthy, and each was a bone marrow donor. This TCR derives from a male donor in good health and CMV-seronegative. Specimen: PBMCs. The rearrangement uses TRBV7-9 and TRBJ1-2, with 7 bases matching TRBD1. The CDR3 loop is CASSLDRGYGYTF. CDR3 coding DNA: TGTGCCAGCAGCTTAGACAGGGGCTATGGCTACACCTTC.